Below, 20 T cell receptor beta chains from the same sample are listed, as sequenced in a study of control samples from healthy donors and cancer patients (dated by TCRdb to between 2020 and 2021). Library construction relied on the immunoSEQ multiplex PCR assay. Not all clones reach the TCRdb copy of this immuneACCESS table, which keeps in-frame sequences only. Checked studies attribute under half of the gap to unresolved V genes and leave the rest unexplained. The sample includes 100,000 to 150,000 clones, with around 87% observed a single time. The ten largest clonotypes hold around 3% of the sample. Sequences were obtained from blood. The receptors stem from a man in his fifties or sixties in good health.

The chain has TRBV12-3 or TRBV12-4 and TRBJ1-2; TRBD1 is a possible D gene (6 bases). Trimming took off 3 bases at V and 5 bases at J, with 10 bases between the two ends. CDR3 length equals 13 residues. CDR3 coding DNA: TGTGCCAGCAGTTTCGGTGGACAGTATGGCTACACCTTC. Protein sequence: CASSFGGQYGYTF.

The CDR3 DNA follows: TGTGCCAGCTCACCACTGGCCAGCTATGGCTACACCTTC. This encodes CASSPLASYGYTF. The rearrangement uses TRBV18 and TRBJ1-2; no firm D call. V was trimmed by 1 base and J by 4 bases, leaving 7 bases between them. Germline values: CDR1 KGHSH, CDR2 LQKENI. The CDR3 is 13 residues long.

The chain carries TRBV2 and TRBJ1-5; D is ambiguous. The CDR3 runs 12 residues. V was shortened by 4 bases and J by 7 bases, with 8 bases between the two germline ends. CDR1 is SNHLY, CDR2 FYNNEI, per germline. In nucleotides, the CDR3 is TGTGCCAGCAGTGCGTTAAAGCAGCCCCAGCATTTT. Translation: CASSALKQPQHF. The full variable domain, rest sourced from reference TRBV2 and TRBJ1-5, is EPEVTQTPSHQVTQMGQEVILRCVPISNHLYFYWYRQILGQKVEFLVSFYNNEISEKSEIFDDQFSVERPDGSNFTLKIRSTKLEDSAMYFCASSALKQPQHFGDGTRLSIL.

The V gene is TRBV5-5, the J gene TRBJ2-7, with D perhaps matching TRBD1 (6 bases). The CDR3 extends over 15 amino acids. The germline V gene encodes CDR1 SGHKS and CDR2 YYEKEE (reference sequence). V lost 5 bases and J 2 bases, leaving 17 bases between the germline ends. CDR3 protein: CASRLQGTPTYEQYF. CDR3 DNA sequence: TGTGCCAGCAGGTTACAGGGTACCCCAACCTACGAGCAGTACTTC. The full variable domain, completed using reference TRBV5-5 and TRBJ2-7, is DAGVTQSPTHLIKTRGQQVTLRCSPISGHKSVSWYQQVLGQGPQFIFQYYEKEERGRGNFPDRFSARQFPNYSSELNVNALLLGDSALYLCASRLQGTPTYEQYFGPGTRLTVT.

The chain employs TRBV30 and TRBJ2-3, with D tentatively TRBD1 or TRBD2 (5 bases each). This CDR3 has 14 residues. V was shortened by 2 bases and J by 4 bases, with 13 bases between the two germline ends. CDR1 GTSNPN and CDR2 SVGIG come from the germline V gene (reference sequence). This CDR3 is CAWSKGAGSDTQYF. The CDR3 coding sequence is TGTGCCTGGAGTAAGGGAGCAGGGTCAGATACGCAGTATTTT. The variable domain in full, with the rest retrieved from reference TRBV30 and TRBJ2-3, is SQTIHQWPATLVQPVGSPLSLECTVEGTSNPNLYWYRQAAGRGLQLLFYSVGIGQISSEVPQNLSASRPQDRQFILSSKKLLLSDSGFYLCAWSKGAGSDTQYFGPGTRLTVL.

This clone was seen more than once but under ten times. The rearrangement links TRBV6-5 to TRBJ1-2, with D hard to call. Germline CDR1 and CDR2: MNHEY and SVGAGI. Trimming stripped 8 bases from V and 3 bases from J, with 10 bases between. This CDR3 region has 12 residues. As DNA, the CDR3 is TGTGCCAGCTCGCCCGGGGACTATGGCTACACCTTC. This codes for CASSPGDYGYTF.

V is TRBV2 and J is TRBJ2-3; D is unresolved. CDR1 and CDR2 from the germline V gene are SNHLY and FYNNEI. V lost 4 bases to trimming and J lost 0 bases, with 11 bases between them. The CDR3 covers 15 residues. The CDR3 loop is CASSGGFDSTDTQYF. CDR3 DNA: TGTGCCAGCAGTGGAGGATTCGATAGCACAGATACGCAGTATTTT.

The rearrangement joins TRBV10-2 to TRBJ1-1; possibly TRBD1 for D (6 bases). Germline V gene lookup returns CDR1 WSHSY and CDR2 SAAADI. V dropped 8 bases and J dropped 7 bases, with 20 bases sitting between them. The CDR3 covers 14 residues. Written as DNA, the CDR3 is TGCGCCAGCTGCTGGGGGGGGGCGCGGGGTGAAGCTTTCTTT. The encoded protein is CASCWGGARGEAFF.

The rearrangement joins TRBV6-5 to TRBJ1-2; D is possibly TRBD1 (5 bases). Trimming stripped 4 bases from V and 2 bases from J, with 11 bases between. CDR1 is MNHEY and CDR2 is SVGAGI in the germline V gene. The CDR3 extends over 14 amino acids. The CDR3 reads CASSSSGGNYGYTF. The DNA for the CDR3 is TGTGCCAGCAGTTCGTCGGGGGGGAACTATGGCTACACCTTC.

The CDR3 DNA reads as TGTACGACCGGGACAGGGGGGTTCGCTGAAGCTTTCTTT. Translating it yields CTTGTGGFAEAFF. J is TRBJ1-1 and V is TRBV2; 11 bases align to TRBD1. Germline V gene sequence: CDR1 SNHLY, CDR2 FYNNEI. The CDR3 runs to 13 residues.

The rearrangement joins TRBV28 to TRBJ2-3; D gene unclear. Looked up from germline, CDR1 is MDHEN and CDR2 is SYDVKM. Trimming took off 5 bases at V and 2 bases at J, with 5 bases between the two ends. This CDR3 comprises 12 residues. CDR3 sequence: CASSIATDTQYF. Here the CDR3 DNA reads TGTGCCAGCAGTATAGCCACAGATACGCAGTATTTT.

In its sample, this clone was seen a few times. The V call is TRBV6-5, the J call TRBJ2-5, with 7 bases matching TRBD2. The CDR3 runs 15 residues. CDR1 and CDR2 (germline): MNHEY, SVGAGI. J lost 5 bases, V lost 8 bases, and 14 bases had no gene match. In DNA, the CDR3 is TGTGCCAGCGACCAAGTCGGGACTATCAGGGAGACCCAGTACTTC. It yields the protein CASDQVGTIRETQYF.

The chain employs TRBV7-2 and TRBJ2-3, with D perhaps being TRBD1 or TRBD2 (6 bases each). From germline, CDR1 is SGHTA and CDR2 FQGNSA. The CDR3 is 15 amino acids. Trimming removed 1 base at V and 3 bases at J, with 11 bases between. The CDR3, as DNA: TGTGCCAGCAGCTTAGACGGGGGCGTGACAGATACGCAGTATTTT. Translated, it gives CASSLDGGVTDTQYF.

The rearrangement uses TRBV6-2 or TRBV6-3 and TRBJ2-1; 16 bases agree with TRBD2. V gave up 2 bases and J gave up 6 bases; unmatched junction bases: 13. CDR1 and CDR2 (germline): MNHEY, SVGEGT. The CDR3 totals 20 residues. DNA of the CDR3: TGTGCCAGCAGTTACATCGCGGGACTAGCGGGGGGGCCGGGTGTCAATGAGCAGTTCTTC. Its translation: CASSYIAGLAGGPGVNEQFF.

DNA of the CDR3: TGTGCCAGCAGCGTAGGCCGCTCAGGGTTGGGAGAGACCCAGTACTTC. It encodes CASSVGRSGLGETQYF. The V gene is TRBV9, the J gene TRBJ2-5, with D maybe TRBD1 (5 bases). This CDR3 is built from 16 residues. Trimming pared 0 bases from V and 4 bases from J, leaving 16 bases between. From germline, CDR1 is SGDLS and CDR2 YYNGEE.

J is TRBJ2-3 and V is TRBV6-6, with D unresolved. V was shortened by 6 bases and J by 1 base, with 11 bases between the two germline ends. The germline CDR1 and CDR2 sequences are MNHNY and SVGAGI (reference sequence). The CDR3 extends over 14 amino acids. CDR3: CASRHVWGTDTQYF. In DNA form, the CDR3 reads TGTGCCAGCAGACACGTATGGGGCACAGATACGCAGTATTTT.

The V call is TRBV10-3, the J call TRBJ2-2; D may be TRBD2 (6 bases). The CDR3 loop spans 14 amino acids. Trimming stripped 2 bases from V and 7 bases from J, with 11 bases between. Germline CDR1 is ENHRY and CDR2 is SYGVKD. CDR3 amino acids: CAISERGGIGELFF. The CDR3 DNA sequence: TGTGCCATCAGTGAGAGGGGAGGAATCGGGGAGCTGTTTTTT.

This chain joins TRBV19 and TRBJ1-6; D perhaps matches TRBD1 (5 bases). Deletions cut 9 bases from V and 7 bases from J, with 10 bases between. Germline V gene sequence: CDR1 LNHDA, CDR2 SQIVND (reference sequence). This CDR3 has 12 residues. DNA of the CDR3: TGTGCCAGCCGGGGCGGGAATTCACCCCTCCACTTT. Amino acid sequence: CASRGGNSPLHF.

The chain is built from TRBV5-1 and TRBJ2-7; the D call may be TRBD1 or TRBD2 (6 bases each). V lost 2 bases to trimming and J lost 4 bases, with 16 bases between them. The CDR3 sequence is 15 residues long. Per the germline V gene, CDR1 is SGHRS and CDR2 is YFSETQ. CDR3 in amino acids: CASSLQGRGLYEQYF. CDR3 coding DNA: TGCGCCAGCAGCTTACAAGGACGGGGGCTTTACGAGCAGTACTTC.

V is TRBV2 and J is TRBJ2-2; D possibly corresponds to TRBD1 (7 bases). In germline, CDR1 is SNHLY, CDR2 FYNNEI. V dropped 4 bases and J dropped 5 bases, with 20 bases sitting between them. This CDR3 contains 17 residues. CDR3 amino acids: CASSGQSGGYGTGELFF. The CDR3 nucleotides read TGTGCCAGCAGTGGACAATCAGGGGGGTATGGAACCGGGGAGCTGTTTTTT.